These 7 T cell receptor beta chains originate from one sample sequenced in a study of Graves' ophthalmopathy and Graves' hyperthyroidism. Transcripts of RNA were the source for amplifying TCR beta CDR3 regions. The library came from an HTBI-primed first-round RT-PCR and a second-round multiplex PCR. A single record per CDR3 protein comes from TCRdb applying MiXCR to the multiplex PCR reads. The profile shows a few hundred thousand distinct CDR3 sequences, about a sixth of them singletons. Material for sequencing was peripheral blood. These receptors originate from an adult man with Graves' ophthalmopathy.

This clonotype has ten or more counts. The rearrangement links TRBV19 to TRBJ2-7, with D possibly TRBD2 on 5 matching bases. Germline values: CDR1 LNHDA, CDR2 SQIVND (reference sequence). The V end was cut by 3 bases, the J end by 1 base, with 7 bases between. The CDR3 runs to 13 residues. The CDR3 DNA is TGTGCCAGTAGTATGAGCGGATCCTACGAGCAGTACTTC. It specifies CASSMSGSYEQYF.

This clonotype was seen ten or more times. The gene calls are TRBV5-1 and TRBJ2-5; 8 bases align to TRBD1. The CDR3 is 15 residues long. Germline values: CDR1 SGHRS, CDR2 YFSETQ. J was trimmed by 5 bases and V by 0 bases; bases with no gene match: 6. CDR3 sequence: CASSLGTGPWETQYF. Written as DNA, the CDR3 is TGCGCCAGCAGCTTGGGGACAGGGCCCTGGGAGACCCAGTACTTC.

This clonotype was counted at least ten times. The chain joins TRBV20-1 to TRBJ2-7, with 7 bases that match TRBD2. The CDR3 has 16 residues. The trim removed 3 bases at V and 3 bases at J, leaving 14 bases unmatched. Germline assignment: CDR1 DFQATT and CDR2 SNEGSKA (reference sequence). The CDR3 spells CSASRPGGGKGYEQYF. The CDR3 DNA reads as TGCAGTGCTAGCCGCCCTGGGGGGGGGAAGGGCTACGAGCAGTACTTC.

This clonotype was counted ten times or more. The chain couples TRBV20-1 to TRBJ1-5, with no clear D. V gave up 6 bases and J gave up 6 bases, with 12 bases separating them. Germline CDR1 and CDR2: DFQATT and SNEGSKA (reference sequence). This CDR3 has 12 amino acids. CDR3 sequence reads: CSALRMGQPQHF. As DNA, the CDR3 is TGCAGTGCGCTACGGATGGGTCAGCCCCAGCATTTT.

CDR3 protein: CASSLESGINYGYTF. The CDR3, as DNA: TGTGCCAGCAGCTTGGAGTCAGGAATTAACTATGGCTACACCTTC. The rearrangement uses TRBV5-4 and TRBJ1-2, with D uncertain. In germline, CDR1 is SGHNT, CDR2 YYREEE (reference sequence). CDR3 length: 15 residues. Deletions cut 0 bases from V and 1 base from J, with 10 bases between.

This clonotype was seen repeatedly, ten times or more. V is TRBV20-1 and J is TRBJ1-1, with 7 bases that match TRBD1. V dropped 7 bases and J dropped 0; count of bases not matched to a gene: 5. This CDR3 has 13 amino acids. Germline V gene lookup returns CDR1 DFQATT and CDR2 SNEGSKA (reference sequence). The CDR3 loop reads CSVNDRVNTEAFF. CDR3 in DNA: TGCAGTGTTAACGACAGGGTGAACACTGAAGCTTTCTTT.

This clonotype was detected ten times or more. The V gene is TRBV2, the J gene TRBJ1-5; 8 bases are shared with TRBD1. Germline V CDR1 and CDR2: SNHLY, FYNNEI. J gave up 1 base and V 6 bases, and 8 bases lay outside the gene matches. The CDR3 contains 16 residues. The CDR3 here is CASRTTGQESNQPQHF. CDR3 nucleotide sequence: TGTGCCAGCAGGACAACGGGACAGGAGAGCAATCAGCCCCAGCATTTT. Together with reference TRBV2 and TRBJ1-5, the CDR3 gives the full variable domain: EPEVTQTPSHQVTQMGQEVILRCVPISNHLYFYWYRQILGQKVEFLVSFYNNEISEKSEIFDDQFSVERPDGSNFTLKIRSTKLEDSAMYFCASRTTGQESNQPQHFGDGTRLSIL.